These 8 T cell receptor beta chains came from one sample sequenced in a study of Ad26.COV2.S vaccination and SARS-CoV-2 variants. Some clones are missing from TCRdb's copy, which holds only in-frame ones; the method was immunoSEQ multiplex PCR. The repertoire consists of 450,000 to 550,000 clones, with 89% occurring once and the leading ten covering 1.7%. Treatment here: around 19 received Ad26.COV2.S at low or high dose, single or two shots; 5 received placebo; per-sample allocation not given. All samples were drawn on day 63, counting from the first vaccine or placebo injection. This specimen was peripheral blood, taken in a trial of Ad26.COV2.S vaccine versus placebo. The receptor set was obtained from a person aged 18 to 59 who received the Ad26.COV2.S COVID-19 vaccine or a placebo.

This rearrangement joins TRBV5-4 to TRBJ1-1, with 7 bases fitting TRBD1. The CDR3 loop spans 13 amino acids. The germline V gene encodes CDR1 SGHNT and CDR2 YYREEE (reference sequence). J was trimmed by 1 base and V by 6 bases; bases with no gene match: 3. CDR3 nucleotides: TGTGCCAGCATCCAGGGGGGGAACACTGAAGCTTTCTTT. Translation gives CASIQGGNTEAFF.

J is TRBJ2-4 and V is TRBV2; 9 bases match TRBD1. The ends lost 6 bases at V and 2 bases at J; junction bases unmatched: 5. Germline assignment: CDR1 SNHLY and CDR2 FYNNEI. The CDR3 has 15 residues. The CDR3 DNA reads TGTGCCAGCAGCCCGGACAGGGGATCCAAAAACATTCAGTACTTC. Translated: CASSPDRGSKNIQYF.

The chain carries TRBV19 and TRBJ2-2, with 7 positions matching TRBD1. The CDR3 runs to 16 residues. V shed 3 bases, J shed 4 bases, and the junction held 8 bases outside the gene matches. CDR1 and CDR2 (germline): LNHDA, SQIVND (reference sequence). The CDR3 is CASSMNTGESTGELFF. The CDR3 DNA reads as TGTGCCAGTAGTATGAACACAGGGGAGAGCACCGGGGAGCTGTTTTTT.

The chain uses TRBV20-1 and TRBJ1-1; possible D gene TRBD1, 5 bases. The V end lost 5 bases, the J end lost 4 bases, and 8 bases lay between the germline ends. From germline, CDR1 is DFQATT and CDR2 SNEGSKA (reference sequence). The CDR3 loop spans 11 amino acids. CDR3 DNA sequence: TGCAGTGCTTCCAGGGTCACTGAAGCTTTCTTT. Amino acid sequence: CSASRVTEAFF.

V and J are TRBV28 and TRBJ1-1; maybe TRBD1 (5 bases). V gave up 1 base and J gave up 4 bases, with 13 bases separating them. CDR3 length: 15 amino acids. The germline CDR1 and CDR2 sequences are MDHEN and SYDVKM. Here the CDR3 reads CASSLLGGIVTEAFF. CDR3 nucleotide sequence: TGTGCCAGCAGTTTATTGGGGGGGATTGTCACTGAAGCTTTCTTT.

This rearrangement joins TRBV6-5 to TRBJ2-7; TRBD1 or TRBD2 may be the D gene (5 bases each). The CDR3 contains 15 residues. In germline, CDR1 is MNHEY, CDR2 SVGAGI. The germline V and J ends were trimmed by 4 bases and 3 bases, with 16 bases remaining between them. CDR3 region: CASSSPGRGSYEQYF. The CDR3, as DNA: TGTGCCAGCAGTTCCCCGGGACGGGGCAGCTACGAGCAGTACTTC.

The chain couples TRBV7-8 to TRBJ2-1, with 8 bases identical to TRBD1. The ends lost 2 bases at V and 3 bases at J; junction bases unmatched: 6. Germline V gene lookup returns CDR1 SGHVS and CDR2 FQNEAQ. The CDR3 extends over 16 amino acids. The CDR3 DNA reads TGTGCCAGCAGCTTAAAGACAGGGGCTTACTACAATGAGCAGTTCTTC. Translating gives CASSLKTGAYYNEQFF. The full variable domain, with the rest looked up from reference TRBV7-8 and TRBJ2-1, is GAGVSQSPRYKVAKRGQDVALRCDPISGHVSLFWYQQALGQGPEFLTYFQNEAQLDKSGLPSDRFFAERPEGSVSTLKIQRTQQEDSAVYLCASSLKTGAYYNEQFFGPGTRLTVL.

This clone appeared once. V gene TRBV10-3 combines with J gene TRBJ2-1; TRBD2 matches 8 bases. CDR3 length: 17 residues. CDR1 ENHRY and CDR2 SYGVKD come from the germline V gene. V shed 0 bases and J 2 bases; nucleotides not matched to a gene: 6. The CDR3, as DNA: TGTGCCATCAGTGAGTCGAATAGCGGGACAACCTACAATGAGCAGTTCTTC. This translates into CAISESNSGTTYNEQFF.